What follows are 21 T cell receptor beta chains derived from one specimen sequenced in a study of shared clonotypes between healthy human individuals. The data were produced by immunoSEQ multiplex PCR, yet TCRdb's version contains in-frame clones alone and is incomplete. The sample yields hundreds of thousands of clones, more than 70% seen once. Input material: memory CD4+ T cells sorted from blood. Subset: CD45RA-negative fraction. The receptors here all came from a woman in her twenties or thirties in good health.

This clone was detected a few times. In the same sample, other DNA sequences code for this CDR3. The chain couples TRBV6-1 to TRBJ1-1; the D is unclear. This CDR3 has 13 residues. V shed 2 bases and J shed 4 bases, with 8 bases lying between them. Germline CDR1 and CDR2: MNHNS and SASEGT. CDR3 DNA: TGTGCCAGCAGTGAATTGGGTGGCACTGAAGCTTTCTTT. The encoded protein is CASSELGGTEAFF.

V gene TRBV4-1 combines with J gene TRBJ2-1; TRBD2 matches 7 bases. Germline loops: CDR1 MGHRA, CDR2 YSYEKL. V lost 11 bases to trimming and J lost 2 bases; unmatched junction nucleotides: 12. The CDR3 is 15 amino acids. CDR3 amino acids: CAGWGGELPYNEQFF. In DNA form, the CDR3 reads TGCGCCGGGTGGGGGGGAGAGCTGCCCTACAATGAGCAGTTCTTC.

This rearrangement joins TRBV5-5 to TRBJ1-1, with D unclear. Trimming cost V 5 bases and J 8 bases, with 7 bases left between them. Germline V lookup: CDR1 SGHKS, CDR2 YYEKEE (reference sequence). CDR3 length: 10 amino acids. The DNA for the CDR3 is TGTGCCAGCAGGAATTGGGAAGCTTTCTTT. This codes for CASRNWEAFF.

V usage is TRBV19 and J usage is TRBJ1-4; possible D gene TRBD1, 6 bases. The CDR3 consists of 15 residues. Germline CDR1 is LNHDA and CDR2 is SQIVND (reference sequence). Between the trimmed V and J ends, which lost 6 bases and 7 bases, there was a span of 18 bases. The CDR3 DNA reads as TGTGCCAGTAGAGGCGGGGGCAGGGAAGGTGAAAAACTGTTTTTT. It codes for CASRGGGREGEKLFF. The variable domain in full, with the rest retrieved from reference TRBV19 and TRBJ1-4, is DGGITQSPKYLFRKEGQNVTLSCEQNLNHDAMYWYRQDPGQGLRLIYYSQIVNDFQKGDIAEGYSVSREKKESFPLTVTSAQKNPTAFYLCASRGGGREGEKLFFGSGTQLSVL.

V and J are TRBV18 and TRBJ2-7; TRBD1 aligns across 10 bases. Germline CDR1 is KGHSH and CDR2 is LQKENI. This CDR3 spans 15 amino acids. J lost 4 bases, V lost 3 bases, and 6 bases had no gene match. CDR3 in DNA: TGTGCCAGCTCACCCGGGACAGGGGAGAGGTACGAGCAGTACTTC. Protein: CASSPGTGERYEQYF.

The chain has TRBV11-3 and TRBJ2-5; 11 bases agree with TRBD2. CDR1 is SGHNT and CDR2 is YENEEA in the germline V gene. CDR3 size: 16 residues. The ends lost 5 bases at V and 3 bases at J; junction bases unmatched: 8. CDR3 sequence reads: CASSRGGTSGKETQYF. The DNA for the CDR3 is TGTGCCAGCAGCAGGGGGGGGACTAGCGGAAAAGAGACCCAGTACTTC.

This clone was seen once. V is TRBV5-6 and J is TRBJ1-1; weak D call: TRBD1 (6 bases). Germline V gene data show CDR1 as SGHDT and CDR2 as YYEEEE. This CDR3 region has 14 residues. V lost 6 bases to trimming and J lost 1 base, with 13 bases between them. The CDR3 sequence is CASKVGARNTEAFF. CDR3 DNA: TGTGCCAGCAAGGTGGGGGCGCGGAACACTGAAGCTTTCTTT.

V gene TRBV20-1 combines with J gene TRBJ2-5, with no clear D. V gave up 3 bases and J gave up 4 bases, with 6 bases separating them. CDR1 and CDR2 from the germline V gene are DFQATT and SNEGSKA (reference sequence). The CDR3 length is 11 residues. CDR3 residues: CSASRLETQYF. The CDR3 DNA sequence: TGCAGTGCTAGTCGACTAGAGACCCAGTACTTC.

The chain is built from TRBV6-4 and TRBJ2-7; 8 nucleotides line up with TRBD1. Germline assignment: CDR1 MRHNA and CDR2 SNTAGT. This CDR3 spans 16 amino acids. With V trimmed by 5 bases and J by 5 bases, 14 bases remained unmatched. The CDR3 is CASSWASDRGADEQYF. For the CDR3, the DNA is TGTGCCAGCAGTTGGGCCTCCGACAGGGGTGCCGACGAGCAGTACTTC.

The chain has TRBV10-2 and TRBJ1-4, with a tentative D call TRBD1 (6 bases). This CDR3 has 14 residues. Germline CDR1 and CDR2: WSHSY and SAAADI. V shed 5 bases and J shed 7 bases, with 14 bases lying between them. CDR3 in DNA: TGCGCCAGCAGTCCGACAGGATTGGGTGAAAAACTGTTTTTT. This translates into CASSPTGLGEKLFF.

V is TRBV11-3 and J is TRBJ1-4; maybe TRBD1 (5 bases). The CDR3 loop spans 13 amino acids. Trimming cost V 2 bases and J 6 bases, with 7 bases left between them. CDR1 SGHNT and CDR2 YENEEA come from the germline V gene. For the CDR3, the DNA is TGTGCCAGCAGCTTATGGGGGGATGAAAAACTGTTTTTT. Protein: CASSLWGDEKLFF. Full variable domain (outside the CDR3, taken from reference TRBV11-3 and TRBJ1-4): EAGVVQSPRYKIIEKKQPVAFWCNPISGHNTLYWYLQNLGQGPELLIRYENEEAVDDSQLPKDRFSAERLKGVDSTLKIQPAELGDSAVYLCASSLWGDEKLFFGSGTQLSVL.

This clone has more than one count but fewer than ten. The CDR3 bases are TGTGCCAGCAACTCACCAACAGGGACGGCGAACACTGAAGCTTTCTTT. Translating gives CASNSPTGTANTEAFF. The chain uses TRBV11-2 and TRBJ1-1, with D possibly TRBD1 on 6 matching bases. V was cut by 7 bases and J by 1 base, with 19 bases left in between. In germline, CDR1 is SGHAT, CDR2 FQNNGV. The CDR3 consists of 16 residues.

The sample holds a few counts of this clone. V usage is TRBV18 and J usage is TRBJ1-1; TRBD1 matches at 9 bases. V shed 2 bases and J 7 bases; nucleotides not matched to a gene: 5. The CDR3 is 14 residues long. Germline values: CDR1 KGHSH, CDR2 LQKENI. The chain's CDR3 is CASSPGTGIDEAFF. CDR3 nucleotide sequence: TGTGCCAGCTCACCAGGGACAGGGATTGATGAAGCTTTCTTT.

This clone was found a few times. The rearrangement uses TRBV12-5 and TRBJ1-2; TRBD1 is a possible D gene (6 bases). V was trimmed by 3 bases and J by 4 bases, leaving 15 bases between them. The CDR3 sequence is 15 residues long. Germline V gene data show CDR1 as LGHNT and CDR2 as FRNRAP. The CDR3 is CASGLLDGTFYGYTF. The CDR3 nucleotides read TGTGCTAGTGGTTTACTAGACGGGACATTCTATGGCTACACCTTC.

This clone showed up just once. The V call is TRBV6-4, the J call TRBJ1-2; the match to TRBD1 covers 7 bases. This CDR3 contains 13 residues. Trimming took 1 base from V and 9 from J; bases not matched to a gene: 5. Per germline, CDR1 MRHNA and CDR2 SNTAGT. The CDR3 sequence is CASSDLDRHCYTF. The CDR3 nucleotides are TGTGCCAGCAGTGACTTGGACAGGCACTGCTACACCTTC.

A few counts support this clone. The genes are TRBV29-1 and TRBJ1-3; TRBD1 aligns across 7 bases. V lost 4 bases, J lost 4 bases, and 7 bases stayed unmatched. Germline V gene lookup returns CDR1 SQVTM and CDR2 ANQGSEA. This CDR3 has 14 residues. The CDR3 DNA sequence: TGCAGCGTTGGGTACAGGGGTGAGGGAAACACCATATATTTT. It translates to CSVGYRGEGNTIYF.

V and J are TRBV4-2 and TRBJ2-5; 9 nucleotides line up with TRBD2. Germline V gene data show CDR1 as LGHNA and CDR2 as YNFKEQ. J lost 4 bases, V lost 1 base, and 4 bases had no gene match. The CDR3 contains 15 residues. CDR3 residues: CASSQGSGSGETQYF. In DNA form, the CDR3 reads TGTGCCAGCAGCCAAGGTAGCGGGAGCGGAGAGACCCAGTACTTC.

At least ten counts were recorded for this clone. The chain joins TRBV5-1 to TRBJ2-3; 7 bases map to TRBD1. CDR1 SGHRS and CDR2 YFSETQ come from the germline V gene. CDR3 length: 15 amino acids. V was pared by 2 bases and J by 1 base, with 4 bases of the junction left unmatched. The CDR3 loop is CASSLRGRGTDTQYF. The CDR3 region has the DNA TGCGCCAGCAGCTTAAGGGGGCGCGGCACAGATACGCAGTATTTT.

Ten or more counts support this clone. The chain has TRBV25-1 and TRBJ2-7, with 9 bases that match TRBD1. Germline-derived CDR1 and CDR2 are MGHDK and SYGVNS. With 1 base clipped from V and 9 bases from J, the junction kept 7 bases outside the gene matches. The CDR3 is 14 residues long. CDR3 loop: CASSEFGTGPMQYF. In DNA form, the CDR3 reads TGTGCCAGCAGTGAATTCGGGACAGGGCCCATGCAGTACTTC.

This clone was seen more than once but under ten times. This may stem from a read error, because a much larger clone lies one nucleotide away. The chain employs TRBV28 and TRBJ2-7; no clear D gene. This CDR3 contains 11 residues. Trimming took 5 bases from V and 2 from J, leaving 4 bases between them. The germline V gene has CDR1 MDHEN and CDR2 SYDVKM. CDR3 bases: TGTGCCAGCAGTCAAACCTACGAGCAGTACTTC. Translated: CASSQTYEQYF.

The chain uses TRBV7-8 and TRBJ1-5; D is perhaps TRBD1 (5 bases). CDR1 and CDR2 from the germline V gene are SGHVS and FQNEAQ. Trimming stripped 1 base from V and 4 bases from J, with 11 bases between. This CDR3 has 15 amino acids. CDR3 protein: CASSLGRGRNQPQHF. The CDR3 DNA sequence: TGTGCCAGCAGCTTAGGGAGGGGTAGAAATCAGCCCCAGCATTTT.